This T cell receptor (beta chain) was retrieved from a study of blood T cell repertoires in COVID-19. Looking at the study overall: Collection of acute and convalescent COVID-19 samples took place in the United States, Italy and Spain.

J lost 8 bases, V lost 5 bases, and 12 bases had no gene match. Germline CDR1 and CDR2: SNHLY and FYNNEI. The CDR3 loop spans 16 amino acids. Profiling relied on immunoSEQ multiplex PCR, and the TCRdb table lists in-frame clones only, not all of them. The sample has around 130,000 clones, around four fifths seen once. Individuals aged about 18 to 100 years were recruited from roughly 23 US areas. Grouping used clinical history reported by participants in a survey and questionnaire. Sequenced input: PBMCs or T cells enriched from blood (not recorded which). This receptor was taken from a man aged 25-45 years who had recovered from COVID-19. V is TRBV2 and J is TRBJ2-1; 10 nucleotides align to TRBD2. The CDR3: CASSLAGGPPRDEQFF. The CDR3 DNA is TGTGCCAGCAGTTTAGCGGGGGGCCCCCCTCGAGATGAGCAGTTCTTC.